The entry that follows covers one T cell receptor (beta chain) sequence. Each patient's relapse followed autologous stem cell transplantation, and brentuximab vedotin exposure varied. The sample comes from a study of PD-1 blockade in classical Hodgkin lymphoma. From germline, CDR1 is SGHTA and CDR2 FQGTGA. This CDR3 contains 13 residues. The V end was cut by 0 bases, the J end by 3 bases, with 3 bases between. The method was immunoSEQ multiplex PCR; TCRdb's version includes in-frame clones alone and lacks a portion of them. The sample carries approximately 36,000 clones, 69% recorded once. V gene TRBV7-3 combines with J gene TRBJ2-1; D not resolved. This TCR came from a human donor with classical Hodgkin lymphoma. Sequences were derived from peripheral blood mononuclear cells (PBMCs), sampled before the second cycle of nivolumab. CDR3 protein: CASSLTSYNEQFF. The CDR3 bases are TGTGCCAGCAGCTTAACTAGCTACAATGAGCAGTTCTTC. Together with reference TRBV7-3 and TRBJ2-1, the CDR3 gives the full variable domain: GAGVSQTPSNKVTEKGKYVELRCDPISGHTALYWYRQSLGQGPEFLIYFQGTGAADDSGLPNDRFFAVRPEGSVSTLKIQRTERGDSAVYLCASSLTSYNEQFFGPGTRLTVL.